This T cell receptor (beta chain) appears in the sequencing data of a study of T cell responses to AZD1222 COVID-19 vaccine. The CDR3 covers 13 residues. Germline lookup yields CDR1 SEHNR and CDR2 FQNEAQ (reference sequence). V lost 1 base, J lost 8 bases, and 11 bases lay in between. TCRdb keeps only in-frame clones here, not all; method: immunoSEQ multiplex PCR. Of under 170,000 clones in the sample, 92% were seen once. The clonotype comes from an adult who received the AZD1222 COVID-19 vaccine. This rearrangement joins TRBV7-9 to TRBJ1-2, with a possible D match to TRBD1 (5 bases). The source material was peripheral blood, sampled 28 days after the second AZD1222 dose. The DNA for the CDR3 is TGTGCCAGCAGCTTAGAGTCGGGGACCGGCTACACCTTC. Translation: CASSLESGTGYTF.